Presented here are 28 T cell receptor beta chains from one specimen sequenced in a study of regulatory T cells in long-lasting Graves disease. The time point was: newly diagnosed GD, antithyroid drugs for less than 3 months. PBMC-extracted RNA yielded the TCR library. CDR3 regions were amplified by Arm-PCR using iRepertoire HTBI primers to build TCR beta libraries. TCRdb reanalysed the multiplex PCR reads using MiXCR and keeps one entry per CDR3 protein. The sample has about 220,000 distinct CDR3 sequences, around 20% seen once. The data also belong to a second study, concerning T cells in Graves' hyperthyroidism and ophthalmopathy.

Specimen: peripheral blood mononuclear cells (PBMCs), collected at new diagnosis, from a patient treated with antithyroid drugs. The receptors derive from a woman in her 30s with Graves disease.

There are many counts of this clonotype. V is TRBV30 and J is TRBJ2-1, with TRBD1 matching 10 bases. The CDR3 has 13 amino acids. Trimming removed 7 bases from V and 9 bases from J; junction bases left unmatched: 9. Per the germline V gene, CDR1 is GTSNPN and CDR2 is SVGIG (reference sequence). In DNA form, the CDR3 reads TGTGCCTCGGCCGGGACAGGGGTAGGTGAGCAGTTCTTC. Amino acids: CASAGTGVGEQFF.

This clonotype was counted ten times or more. The rearrangement links TRBV28 to TRBJ1-2; perhaps TRBD1 as D (5 bases). CDR1 MDHEN and CDR2 SYDVKM come from the germline V gene. The CDR3 is made up of 14 amino acids. Trimming left V 2 bases short and J 2 bases short, with 9 bases between. The CDR3 loop is CASSLGGTNYGYTF. CDR3 nucleotides: TGTGCCAGCAGTTTAGGAGGGACCAACTATGGCTACACCTTC.

The rearrangement links TRBV10-3 to TRBJ1-4; no definite D call. The germline V gene has CDR1 ENHRY and CDR2 SYGVKD. V was cut by 11 bases and J by 4 bases, with 11 bases left in between. The CDR3 extends over 12 amino acids. The DNA for the CDR3 is TGTGCCTCCGGACTGAGTAATGAAAAACTGTTTTTT. It is translated as CASGLSNEKLFF.

This sequence joins TRBV7-4 and TRBJ1-4, with D possibly matching TRBD1 (5 bases). Trimming took off 0 bases at V and 7 bases at J, with 18 bases between the two ends. The CDR3 length is 17 residues. Per germline, CDR1 SGHVT and CDR2 SQSDAQ. The CDR3 spells CASSLAGTSGSGEKLFF. The CDR3 region has the DNA TGTGCCAGCAGCTTAGCTGGGACTAGCGGGAGTGGTGAAAAACTGTTTTTT.

Many counts were recorded for this clonotype. The chain links TRBV2 to TRBJ2-1; possibly TRBD2 for D (6 bases). With 10 bases removed from V and 2 bases from J, the gap between germline ends came to 15 bases. The germline V gene has CDR1 SNHLY and CDR2 FYNNEI. The CDR3 covers 14 residues. In DNA form, the CDR3 reads TGTGCCATCCCTTTGGGGGGAACCTACAATGAGCAGTTCTTC. Translating it yields CAIPLGGTYNEQFF.

This clonotype showed up many times. The V and J genes are TRBV5-6 and TRBJ1-5; 8 bases are shared with TRBD1. The ends lost 5 bases at V and 3 bases at J; junction bases unmatched: 13. Per the germline V gene, CDR1 is SGHDT and CDR2 is YYEEEE. The CDR3 consists of 17 residues. This chain's CDR3 is CASSFRRPGQVNQPQHF. For the CDR3, the DNA is TGTGCCAGCAGTTTCAGAAGACCGGGACAGGTCAATCAGCCCCAGCATTTT.

Details on this clonotype: Since a much larger clone is just one base distant, this may be a read error. Here the CDR3 omits its conserved ending phenylalanine or tryptophan, so a read error is the likely source. The rearrangement uses TRBV30 and TRBJ2-2; D is perhaps TRBD2 (6 bases). There are 11 residues in the CDR3. The V and J ends lost 4 bases and 8 bases respectively, with 8 bases between them. CDR1 and CDR2 (germline): GTSNPN, SVGIG (reference sequence). The DNA for the CDR3 is TGTGCCTGGACTGGGGGGGGGGAGCTGTTTTCT. It translates to CAWTGGGELFS.

This clonotype was observed many times. The chain combines TRBV6-2 or TRBV6-3 with TRBJ1-3; 7 bases are a match to TRBD1. This CDR3 comprises 17 residues. Per the germline V gene, CDR1 is MNHEY and CDR2 is SVGEGT. The junction had 17 bases not matched to a gene; V was cut back by 8 bases and J by 4 bases. The CDR3 is CASHVWKKGAQGNTIYF. The CDR3 DNA sequence: TGTGCCAGCCACGTTTGGAAAAAGGGGGCGCAGGGAAACACCATATATTTT.

This clonotype came up many times. The V and J genes are TRBV12-3 or TRBV12-4 and TRBJ2-1; D might be TRBD2 (5 bases). There are 15 residues in the CDR3. V was pared by 4 bases and J by 3 bases, with 13 bases between. CDR3 loop: CASSSYFGVYNEQFF. In DNA, the CDR3 is TGTGCCAGCAGTTCTTATTTCGGGGTCTACAATGAGCAGTTCTTC.

This clonotype has a single count. V is TRBV5-6 and J is TRBJ2-7, with 9 nucleotides matching TRBD2. Germline lookup yields CDR1 SGHDT and CDR2 YYEEEE. The CDR3 extends over 15 amino acids. V was pared by 2 bases and J by 1 base, with 4 bases of the junction left unmatched. CDR3 DNA: TGTGCCAGCAGCTTTCGGCTAGCGGGATCCTACGAGCAGTACTTC. Amino acids: CASSFRLAGSYEQYF.

In this sample, this clonotype turned up many times. The rearrangement links TRBV11-3 to TRBJ2-3; D gene unclear. There are 14 residues in the CDR3. CDR1 and CDR2 from the germline V gene are SGHNT and YENEEA. The V gene lost 3 bases and the J gene lost 3 bases, with 10 bases spanning the gap. The CDR3 region has the DNA TGTGCCAGCAGCTTGGCGGAAGCAACAGATACGCAGTATTTT. Protein: CASSLAEATDTQYF.

This clonotype was seen repeatedly, ten times or more. V and J are TRBV20-1 and TRBJ2-1; D is possibly TRBD2 (6 bases). The V gene lost 0 bases and the J gene lost 10 bases, with 22 bases spanning the gap. The V gene's germline CDR1 is DFQATT and CDR2 SNEGSKA (reference sequence). The CDR3 length is 16 residues. CDR3 in DNA: TGCAGTGCTAGAGATCGGTCCGGGAGTAATTCCAGAGAGCAGTTCTTC. Encoded protein: CSARDRSGSNSREQFF.

The rearrangement joins TRBV5-6 to TRBJ2-5; TRBD2 aligns across 8 bases. In germline, CDR1 is SGHDT, CDR2 YYEEEE. With 6 bases clipped from V and 1 base from J, the junction kept 11 bases outside the gene matches. This CDR3 is built from 16 residues. DNA for the CDR3: TGTGCCAGCAAGTATCTATTTAGCGGGGCCCAAGAGACCCAGTACTTC. It encodes CASKYLFSGAQETQYF.

This clonotype was picked up many times. J is TRBJ1-6 and V is TRBV14; no firm D call. Germline-derived CDR1 and CDR2 are SGHDN and FVKESK. V shed 1 base and J shed 7 bases, with 5 bases lying between them. This CDR3 is built from 13 residues. CDR3: CASSQVLNSPLHF. The CDR3 DNA reads as TGTGCCAGCAGCCAAGTTCTAAATTCACCCCTCCACTTT.

There are many counts of this clonotype. This sequence joins TRBV6-5 and TRBJ1-1; D possibly corresponds to TRBD1 (6 bases). The CDR3 extends over 13 amino acids. With 0 bases removed from V and 7 bases from J, the gap between germline ends came to 9 bases. The germline V gene has CDR1 MNHEY and CDR2 SVGAGI. The CDR3 spells CASSYSGALEAFF. The CDR3 DNA reads TGTGCCAGCAGTTACTCGGGGGCTCTTGAAGCTTTCTTT.

This clonotype showed up many times. The chain carries TRBV12-3 or TRBV12-4 and TRBJ1-3; 7 nucleotides agree with TRBD1. V was clipped by 1 base and J by 8 bases; unmatched bases: 5. The CDR3 has 14 amino acids. CDR3 bases: TGTGCCAGCAGTTTAGGGCAGGGGGTTTACACCATATATTTT. This sequence encodes CASSLGQGVYTIYF.

The chain uses TRBV20-1 and TRBJ1-5, with D tentatively TRBD1 (6 bases). Germline-derived CDR1 and CDR2 are DFQATT and SNEGSKA (reference sequence). CDR3 length: 13 amino acids. V was shortened by 1 base and J by 5 bases, with 9 bases between the two germline ends. The CDR3 DNA sequence: TGCAGTGCTAGAGTACAGGGAGATCAGCCCCAGCATTTT. Amino acids: CSARVQGDQPQHF.

Ten or more counts support this clonotype. The chain uses TRBV20-1 and TRBJ1-1; D is possibly TRBD1 (5 bases). The germline V gene encodes CDR1 DFQATT and CDR2 SNEGSKA (reference sequence). With 2 bases removed from V and 2 bases from J, the gap between germline ends came to 15 bases. The CDR3 is 15 amino acids. The CDR3 region has the DNA TGCAGTGCTAGAAAAGGGCCCCAGGGTAACACTGAAGCTTTCTTT. Protein sequence: CSARKGPQGNTEAFF.

A few counts support this clonotype. V usage is TRBV30 and J usage is TRBJ2-4; 9 nucleotides agree with TRBD2. V trimming: 3 bases; J trimming: 8 bases; junction bases outside the gene matches: 8. CDR3 length: 14 residues. CDR1 and CDR2 (germline): GTSNPN, SVGIG (reference sequence). Here the CDR3 DNA reads TGTGCCTGGAGGGAGCGGGAGGCCACTGACATTCAGTACTTC. The encoded protein is CAWREREATDIQYF.

The V call is TRBV12-3 or TRBV12-4, the J call TRBJ2-1, with 12 positions matching TRBD2. This CDR3 comprises 15 residues. The ends lost 6 bases at V and 8 bases at J; junction bases unmatched: 8. This CDR3 is CASRPTSGGAHEQFF. CDR3 in DNA: TGTGCCAGCAGACCGACTAGCGGGGGAGCGCATGAGCAGTTCTTC.

The sample holds many counts of this clonotype. This sequence joins TRBV3-1 and TRBJ2-2; 11 nucleotides align to TRBD2. Unmatched junction bases numbered 10, after V lost 3 bases and J lost 10 bases. CDR1 LGHDT and CDR2 YNNKEL come from the germline V gene (reference sequence). The CDR3 is made up of 16 amino acids. The CDR3 DNA reads as TGTGCCAGCAGCCAGGCCCGAGGTAGCGGGAGGGTGGAGCTGTTTTTT. Amino acids: CASSQARGSGRVELFF.

This clonotype was detected ten times or more. This rearrangement joins TRBV19 to TRBJ1-1; the match to TRBD1 covers 9 bases. The CDR3 consists of 18 residues. Germline V gene data show CDR1 as LNHDA and CDR2 as SQIVND (reference sequence). V lost 2 bases and J lost 3; bases outside the gene matches: 13. CDR3 sequence: CASSIPVNRGRLDTEAFF. In DNA form, the CDR3 reads TGTGCCAGTAGTATACCGGTAAACAGGGGGCGCCTGGACACTGAAGCTTTCTTT.

Ten or more counts support this clonotype. This chain's CDR3 is CAWSGGGQGVIAFF. The CDR3 DNA is TGTGCCTGGAGTGGGGGAGGACAGGGAGTAATAGCTTTCTTT. This sequence joins TRBV30 and TRBJ1-1, with 8 bases fitting TRBD1. CDR3 length equals 14 residues. V shed 1 base, J shed 10 bases, and the junction held 11 bases outside the gene matches. Germline V lookup: CDR1 GTSNPN, CDR2 SVGIG (reference sequence).

This clonotype was counted at least ten times. The chain couples TRBV18 to TRBJ1-4; the match to TRBD1 covers 7 bases. The CDR3 totals 15 residues. Germline CDR1 reads KGHSH; CDR2 reads LQKENI. Losses at the gene ends were 2 bases for V and 6 bases for J; bases not matched to a gene: 6. The CDR3: CASSPKGAGDEKLFF. DNA of the CDR3: TGTGCCAGCTCACCAAAGGGGGCCGGCGATGAAAAACTGTTTTTT.

A single count supports this clonotype. This chain uses TRBV10-3 with TRBJ2-5, with 7 bases fitting TRBD1. CDR3 length equals 17 residues. V was clipped by 11 bases and J by 1 base; unmatched bases: 19. Germline V lookup: CDR1 ENHRY, CDR2 SYGVKD. This CDR3 reads CALPWLHRDSAQETQYF. CDR3 nucleotide sequence: TGTGCCCTCCCTTGGCTGCACCGGGACAGCGCCCAAGAGACCCAGTACTTC.

This clonotype was picked up many times. This rearrangement joins TRBV12-3 or TRBV12-4 to TRBJ2-7, with 7 positions matching TRBD2. V lost 7 bases and J lost 1; bases outside the gene matches: 10. CDR3 length: 15 amino acids. The CDR3 is CASKPGGGLSYEQYF. Written as DNA, the CDR3 is TGTGCCAGCAAACCGGGGGGAGGGTTATCCTACGAGCAGTACTTC.

This clonotype was observed at least ten times. The J gene is TRBJ2-5, the V gene TRBV30; D is perhaps TRBD1 or TRBD2 (5 bases each). CDR1 is GTSNPN, CDR2 SVGIG, per germline (reference sequence). This CDR3 is 14 amino acids long. V was pared by 1 base and J by 1 base, with 10 bases between. CDR3 region: CAWSAFGGQETQYF. The CDR3 coding sequence is TGTGCCTGGAGTGCCTTTGGGGGCCAAGAGACCCAGTACTTC.

This clonotype was observed at least ten times. The chain has TRBV5-6 and TRBJ2-7, with TRBD2 matching over 10 bases. Per germline, CDR1 SGHDT and CDR2 YYEEEE. The J segment lost 6 bases and the V segment lost 4 bases, leaving 7 bases of the junction unmatched. CDR3 length equals 14 residues. CDR3 in amino acids: CASSRLAGAVEQYF. Here the CDR3 DNA reads TGTGCCAGCAGCCGTCTAGCGGGAGCCGTCGAGCAGTACTTC.